This paragraph reports one TCR beta chain. The antigen remains undetermined. This entry is derived from a study of T cells in Graves' hyperthyroidism and ophthalmopathy. V shed 0 bases and J 0 bases; nucleotides not matched to a gene: 4. Germline V lookup: CDR1 SQVTM, CDR2 ANQGSEA. The CDR3 sequence is 18 residues long. Broader study findings: Ophthalmopathy, which appeared later, was predicted by the model a median approximately six months before onset. Blood also held most thyroid clonotypes expanded beyond 0.001.

There were TCR beta CDR3 regions amplified from RNA transcripts. First-round RT-PCR with HTBI primers amplified the TCR CDR3 region. TCRdb analysed the multiplex PCR reads with MiXCR anew, one entry per CDR3 protein. The sample contains 360,000 or so distinct CDR3 sequences, 15% of which appear only once. The specimen sequenced was blood. The receptor was derived from a woman in her sixties or seventies with Graves' ophthalmopathy. This chain joins TRBV29-1 and TRBJ2-1, with 14 nucleotides matching TRBD2. DNA for the CDR3: TGCAGCGTTGAAGAAGGGACTAGCGGGAGTGGCTCCTACAATGAGCAGTTCTTC. The encoded protein is CSVEEGTSGSGSYNEQFF.